The clone carrying this T cell receptor (beta chain) was recorded a few times. These data are taken from a study of blood T cell repertoires in COVID-19. In the study overall: There were acute and convalescent COVID-19 samples, and they came from the United States, Italy and Spain. T cells, B-cell-depleted T cells, or PBMCs supplied cDNA or gDNA.

The repertoire was sequenced with immunoSEQ multiplex PCR; TCRdb's copy has only in-frame clones and lacks some. This sample carries about 54,000 clones, roughly 79% of them seen once, and the ten largest clones take around 5.3%. V was clipped by 3 bases and J by 0 bases, with 12 bases between them. Germline CDR1 is SNHLY and CDR2 is FYNNEI. The CDR3 runs 16 residues. The chain recombines TRBV2 with TRBJ1-3; possible D gene TRBD1, 5 bases. The material sequenced was peripheral blood. The clonotype comes from a woman aged 60-75 years with acute or convalescent COVID-19. CDR3 sequence reads: CASSDGQGNSGNTIYF. Here the CDR3 DNA reads TGTGCCAGCAGTGATGGGCAGGGAAACTCTGGAAACACCATATATTTT. Full variable domain (rest looked up from reference TRBV2 and TRBJ1-3): EPEVTQTPSHQVTQMGQEVILRCVPISNHLYFYWYRQILGQKVEFLVSFYNNEISEKSEIFDDQFSVERPDGSNFTLKIRSTKLEDSAMYFCASSDGQGNSGNTIYFGEGSWLTVV.